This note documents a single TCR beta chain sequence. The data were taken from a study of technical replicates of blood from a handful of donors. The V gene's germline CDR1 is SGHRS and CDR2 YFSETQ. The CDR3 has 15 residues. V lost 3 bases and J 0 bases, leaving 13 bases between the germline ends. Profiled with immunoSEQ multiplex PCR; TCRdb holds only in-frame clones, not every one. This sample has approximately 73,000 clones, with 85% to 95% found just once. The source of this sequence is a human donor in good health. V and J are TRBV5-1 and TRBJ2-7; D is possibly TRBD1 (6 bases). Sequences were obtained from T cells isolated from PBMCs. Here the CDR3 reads CASSSIGGLSYEQYF. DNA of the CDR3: TGCGCCAGCAGCTCCATTGGGGGCCTCTCCTACGAGCAGTACTTC.